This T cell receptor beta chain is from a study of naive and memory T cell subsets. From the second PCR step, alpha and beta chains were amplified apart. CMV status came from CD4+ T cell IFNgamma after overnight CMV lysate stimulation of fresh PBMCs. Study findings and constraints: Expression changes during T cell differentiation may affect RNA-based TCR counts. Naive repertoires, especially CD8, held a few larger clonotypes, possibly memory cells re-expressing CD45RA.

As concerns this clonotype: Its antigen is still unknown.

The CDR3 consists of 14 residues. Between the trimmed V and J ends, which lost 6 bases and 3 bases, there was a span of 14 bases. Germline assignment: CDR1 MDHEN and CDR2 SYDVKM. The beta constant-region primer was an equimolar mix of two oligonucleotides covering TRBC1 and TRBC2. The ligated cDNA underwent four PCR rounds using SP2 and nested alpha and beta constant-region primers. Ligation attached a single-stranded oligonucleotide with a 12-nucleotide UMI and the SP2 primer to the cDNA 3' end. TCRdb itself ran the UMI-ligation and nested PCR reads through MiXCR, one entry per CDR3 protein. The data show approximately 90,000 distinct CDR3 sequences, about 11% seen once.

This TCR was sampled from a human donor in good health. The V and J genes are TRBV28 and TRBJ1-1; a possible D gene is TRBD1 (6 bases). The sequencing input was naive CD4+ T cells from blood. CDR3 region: CASSNPDRYTEAFF. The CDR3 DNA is TGTGCCAGCAGCAACCCGGACAGATACACTGAAGCTTTCTTT.